This record looks at one T cell receptor beta chain sequence and its context. Its antigen remains unknown. Unique molecular identifiers were added to individual cDNA molecules. Each CDR3 protein gets one entry after TCRdb re-called the 5' RACE reads with MiXCR. The sample includes about 86,000 distinct CDR3 sequences, 13% to 15% of them seen just once. This entry belongs to a study of early T cells in non-severe SARS-CoV-2 infection. Overall study context: With bulk RNA from unsorted whole blood as input, sequencing yielded unpaired chains. Study-level results: The matching step, a VDJdb search, favored anti-spike CD8 responses and missed private and CD4 specificities.

This CDR3 spans 13 amino acids. Germline V gives CDR1 SNHLY, CDR2 FYNNEI. Trimming shortened V by 6 bases and J by 8 bases, and 14 bases separated the two germline ends. The receptor's source is an adult who was a healthcare worker with PCR-confirmed SARS-CoV-2 infection or an uninfected control (not recorded which). Input material: whole blood. This chain links TRBV2 with TRBJ2-1, with unresolved D. CDR3 nucleotides: TGTGCCAGCAGCTCCGTTGACGTCGATGAGCAGTTCTTC. Amino acids: CASSSVDVDEQFF.